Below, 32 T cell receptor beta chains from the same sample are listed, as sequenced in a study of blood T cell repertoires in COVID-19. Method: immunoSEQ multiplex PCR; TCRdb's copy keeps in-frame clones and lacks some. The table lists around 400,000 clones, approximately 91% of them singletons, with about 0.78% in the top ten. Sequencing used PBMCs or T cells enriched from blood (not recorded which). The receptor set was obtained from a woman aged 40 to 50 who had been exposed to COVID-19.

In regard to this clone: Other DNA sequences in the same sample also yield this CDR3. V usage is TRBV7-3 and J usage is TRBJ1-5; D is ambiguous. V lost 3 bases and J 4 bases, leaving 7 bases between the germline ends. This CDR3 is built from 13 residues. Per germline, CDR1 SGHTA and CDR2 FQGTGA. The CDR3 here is CASSLGPNQPQHF. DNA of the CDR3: TGTGCCAGCAGCTTGGGCCCTAATCAGCCCCAGCATTTT.

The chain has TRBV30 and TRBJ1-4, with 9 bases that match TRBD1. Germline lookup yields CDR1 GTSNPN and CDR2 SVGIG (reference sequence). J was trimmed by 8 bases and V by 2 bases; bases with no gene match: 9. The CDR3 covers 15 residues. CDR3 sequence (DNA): TGTGCCTGGAGTCAGAGGGACAGGGCAAGCGAAAAACTGTTTTTT. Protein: CAWSQRDRASEKLFF.

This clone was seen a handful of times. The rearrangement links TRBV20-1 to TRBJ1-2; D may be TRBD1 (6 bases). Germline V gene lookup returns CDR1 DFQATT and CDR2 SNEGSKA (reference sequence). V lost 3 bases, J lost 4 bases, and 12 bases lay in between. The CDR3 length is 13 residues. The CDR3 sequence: CSASSQGIYGYTF. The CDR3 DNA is TGCAGTGCTAGTTCACAGGGAATCTATGGCTACACCTTC.

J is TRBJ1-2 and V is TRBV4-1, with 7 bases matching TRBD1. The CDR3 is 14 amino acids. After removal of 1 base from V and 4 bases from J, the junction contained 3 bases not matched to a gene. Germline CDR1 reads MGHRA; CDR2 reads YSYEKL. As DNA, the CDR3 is TGCGCCAGCAGCCAAGGGGACAGCTTCTATGGCTACACCTTC. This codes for CASSQGDSFYGYTF.

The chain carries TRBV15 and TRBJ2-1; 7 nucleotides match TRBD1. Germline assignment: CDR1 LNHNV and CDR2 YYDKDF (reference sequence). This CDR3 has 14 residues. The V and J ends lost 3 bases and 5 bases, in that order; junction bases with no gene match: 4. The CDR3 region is CATSRGDSHNEQFF. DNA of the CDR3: TGTGCCACCAGCAGGGGGGACAGTCACAATGAGCAGTTCTTC. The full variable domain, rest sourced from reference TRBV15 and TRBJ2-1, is DAMVIQNPRYQVTQFGKPVTLSCSQTLNHNVMYWYQQKSSQAPKLLFHYYDKDFNNEADTPDNFQSRRPNTSFCFLDIRSPGLGDTAMYLCATSRGDSHNEQFFGPGTRLTVL.

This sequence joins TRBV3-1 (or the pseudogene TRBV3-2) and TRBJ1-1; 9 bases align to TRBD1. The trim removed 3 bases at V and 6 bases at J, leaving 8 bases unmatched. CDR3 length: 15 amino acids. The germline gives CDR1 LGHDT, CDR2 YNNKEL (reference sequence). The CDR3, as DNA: TGTGCCAGCAGCCACTCGGACAGGGGAGGTCCTGAAGCTTTCTTT. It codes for CASSHSDRGGPEAFF.

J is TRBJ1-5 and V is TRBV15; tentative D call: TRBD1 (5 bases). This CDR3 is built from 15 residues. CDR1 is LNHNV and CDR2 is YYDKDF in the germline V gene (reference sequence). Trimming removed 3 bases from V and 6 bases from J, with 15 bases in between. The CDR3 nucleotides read TGTGCCACCAGCAGTAGGATAGGGGTAGGTCAGCCCCAGCATTTT. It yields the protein CATSSRIGVGQPQHF.

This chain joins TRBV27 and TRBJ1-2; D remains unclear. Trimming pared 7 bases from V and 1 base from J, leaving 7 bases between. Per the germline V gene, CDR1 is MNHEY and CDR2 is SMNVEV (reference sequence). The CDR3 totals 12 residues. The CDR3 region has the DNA TGTGCCAGCATCTGGAGTAACTATGGCTACACCTTC. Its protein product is CASIWSNYGYTF.

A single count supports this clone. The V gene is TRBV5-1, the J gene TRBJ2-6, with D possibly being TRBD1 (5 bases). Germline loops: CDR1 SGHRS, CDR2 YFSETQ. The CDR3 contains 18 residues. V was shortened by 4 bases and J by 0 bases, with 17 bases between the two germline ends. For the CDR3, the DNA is TGCGCCAGCAGCCCTACCCGGCAGGGTTCCTCTGGGGCCAACGTCCTGACTTTC. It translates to CASSPTRQGSSGANVLTF.

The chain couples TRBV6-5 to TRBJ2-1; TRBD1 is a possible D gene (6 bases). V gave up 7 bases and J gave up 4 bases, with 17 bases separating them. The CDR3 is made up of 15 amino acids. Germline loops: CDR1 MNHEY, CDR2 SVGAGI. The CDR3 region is CASNPSGTKYNEQFF. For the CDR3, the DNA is TGTGCCAGCAACCCCTCCGGGACAAAATACAATGAGCAGTTCTTC.

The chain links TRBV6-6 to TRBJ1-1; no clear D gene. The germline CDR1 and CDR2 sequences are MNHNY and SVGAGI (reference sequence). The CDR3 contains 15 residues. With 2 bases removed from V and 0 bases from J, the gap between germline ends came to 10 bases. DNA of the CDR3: TGTGCCAGCAGTTACGAGGCAGACCTGAACACTGAAGCTTTCTTT. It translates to CASSYEADLNTEAFF.

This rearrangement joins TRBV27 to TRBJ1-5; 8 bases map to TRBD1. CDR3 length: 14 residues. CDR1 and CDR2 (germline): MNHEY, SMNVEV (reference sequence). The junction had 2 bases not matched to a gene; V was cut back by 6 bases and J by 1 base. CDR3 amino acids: CASRRQGSNQPQHF. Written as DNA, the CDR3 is TGTGCCAGCAGAAGACAGGGGAGCAATCAGCCCCAGCATTTT.

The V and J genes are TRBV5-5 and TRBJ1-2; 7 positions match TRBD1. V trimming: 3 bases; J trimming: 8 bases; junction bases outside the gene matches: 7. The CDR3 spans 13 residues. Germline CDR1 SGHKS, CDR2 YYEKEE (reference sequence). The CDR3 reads CASSSQGGGGYTF. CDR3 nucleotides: TGTGCCAGCAGCTCGCAGGGGGGAGGAGGCTACACCTTC.

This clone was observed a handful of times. In nucleotides, the CDR3 is TGTGCCAGCAGCCAGGGTGTGAGCAATCAGCCCCAGCATTTT. Protein: CASSQGVSNQPQHF. The rearrangement links TRBV7-9 to TRBJ1-5; D is perhaps TRBD1 (5 bases). The germline V and J ends were trimmed by 5 bases and 1 base, with 9 bases remaining between them. This CDR3 comprises 14 residues. Germline loops: CDR1 SEHNR, CDR2 FQNEAQ (reference sequence).

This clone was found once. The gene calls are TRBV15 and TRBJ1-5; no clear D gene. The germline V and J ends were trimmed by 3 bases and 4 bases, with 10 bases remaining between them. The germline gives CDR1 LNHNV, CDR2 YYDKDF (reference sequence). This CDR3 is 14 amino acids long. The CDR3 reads CATSRSQVNQPQHF. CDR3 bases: TGTGCCACCAGCAGGTCTCAGGTGAATCAGCCCCAGCATTTT.

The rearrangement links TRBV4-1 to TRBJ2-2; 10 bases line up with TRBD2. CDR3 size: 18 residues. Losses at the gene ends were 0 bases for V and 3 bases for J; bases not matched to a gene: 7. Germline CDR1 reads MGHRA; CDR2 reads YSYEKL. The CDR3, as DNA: TGCGCCAGCAGCCAAGATCCTAGCGGGAGAGGGTACACCGGGGAGCTGTTTTTT. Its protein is CASSQDPSGRGYTGELFF.

CDR3 nucleotide sequence: TGTGCCACCAGCAGAGTAGGGGACAGGGGTCGTAGTAATGAGCAGTTCTTC. Translating it yields CATSRVGDRGRSNEQFF. The chain joins TRBV15 to TRBJ2-1; TRBD1 matches at 10 bases. Unmatched junction bases numbered 10, after V lost 1 base and J lost 7 bases. Germline V lookup: CDR1 LNHNV, CDR2 YYDKDF (reference sequence). CDR3 size: 17 residues.

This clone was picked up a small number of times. In DNA, the CDR3 is TGTGCCTGGAGTGTAAGTTCACAGGCCCTCAATCAGCCCCAGCATTTT. It yields the protein CAWSVSSQALNQPQHF. This chain links TRBV30 with TRBJ1-5; tentatively, D is TRBD1 (5 bases). Trimming cost V 0 bases and J 3 bases, with 15 bases left between them. CDR1 GTSNPN and CDR2 SVGIG come from the germline V gene (reference sequence). The CDR3 contains 16 residues.

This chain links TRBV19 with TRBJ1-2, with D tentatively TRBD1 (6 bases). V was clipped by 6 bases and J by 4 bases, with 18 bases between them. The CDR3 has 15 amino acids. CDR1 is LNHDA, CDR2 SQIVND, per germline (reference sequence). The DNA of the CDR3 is TGTGCCAGTAGCCCTCAAGGGACACCCCTCTATGGCTACACCTTC. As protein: CASSPQGTPLYGYTF.

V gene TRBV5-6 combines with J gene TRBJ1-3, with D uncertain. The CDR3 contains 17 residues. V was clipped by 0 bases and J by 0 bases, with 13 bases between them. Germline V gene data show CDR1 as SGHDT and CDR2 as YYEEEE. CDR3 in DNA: TGTGCCAGCAGCTTGGAGGTGGGCCGCTTCTCTGGAAACACCATATATTTT. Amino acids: CASSLEVGRFSGNTIYF.

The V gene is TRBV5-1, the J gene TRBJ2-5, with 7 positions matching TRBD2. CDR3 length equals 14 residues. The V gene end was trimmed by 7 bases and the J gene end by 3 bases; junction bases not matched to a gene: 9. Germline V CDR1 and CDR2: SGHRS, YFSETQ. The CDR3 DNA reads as TGCGCCAGCGGCAGCGGGAATAGAGAAGAGACCCAGTACTTC. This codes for CASGSGNREETQYF.

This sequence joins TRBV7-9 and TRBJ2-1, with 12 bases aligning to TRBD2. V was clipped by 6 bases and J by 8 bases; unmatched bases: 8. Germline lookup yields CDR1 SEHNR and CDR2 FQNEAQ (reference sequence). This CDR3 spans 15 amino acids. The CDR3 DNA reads TGTGCCAGCAGTCGACTAGCGGGGGACCCACATGAGCAGTTCTTC. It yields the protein CASSRLAGDPHEQFF.

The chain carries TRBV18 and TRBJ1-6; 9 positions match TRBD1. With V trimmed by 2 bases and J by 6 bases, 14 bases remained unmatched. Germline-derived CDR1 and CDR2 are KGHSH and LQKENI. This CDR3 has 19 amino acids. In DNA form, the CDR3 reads TGTGCCAGCTCACCAAGAACTCCGGGACAGGGAGTCGGTAATTCACCCCTCCACTTT. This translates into CASSPRTPGQGVGNSPLHF.

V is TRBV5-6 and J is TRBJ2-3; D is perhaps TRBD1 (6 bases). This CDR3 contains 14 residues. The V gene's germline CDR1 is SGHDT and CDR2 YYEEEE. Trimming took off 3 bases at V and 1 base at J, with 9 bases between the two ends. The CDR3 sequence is CASSSWTGTDTQYF. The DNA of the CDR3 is TGTGCCAGCAGCTCGTGGACAGGCACAGATACGCAGTATTTT.

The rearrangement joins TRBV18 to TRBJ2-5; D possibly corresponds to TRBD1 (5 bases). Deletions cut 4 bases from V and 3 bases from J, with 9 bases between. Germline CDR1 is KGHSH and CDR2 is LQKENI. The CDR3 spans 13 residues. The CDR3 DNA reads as TGTGCCAGCTCACTGGGGCAAAAAGAGACCCAGTACTTC. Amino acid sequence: CASSLGQKETQYF. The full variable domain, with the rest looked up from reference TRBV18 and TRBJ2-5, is NAGVMQNPRHLVRRRGQEARLRCSPMKGHSHVYWYRQLPEEGLKFMVYLQKENIIDESGMPKERFSAEFPKEGPSILRIQQVVRGDSAAYFCASSLGQKETQYFGPGTRLLVL.

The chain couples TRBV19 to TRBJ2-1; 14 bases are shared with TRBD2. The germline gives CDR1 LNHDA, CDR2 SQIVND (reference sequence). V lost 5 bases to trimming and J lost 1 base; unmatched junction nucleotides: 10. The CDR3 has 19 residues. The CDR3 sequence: CASSGGLAGELRSYNEQFF. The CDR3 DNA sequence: TGTGCCAGTAGTGGGGGACTAGCGGGAGAACTTAGGTCCTACAATGAGCAGTTCTTC. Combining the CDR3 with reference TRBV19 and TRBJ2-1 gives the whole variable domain DGGITQSPKYLFRKEGQNVTLSCEQNLNHDAMYWYRQDPGQGLRLIYYSQIVNDFQKGDIAEGYSVSREKKESFPLTVTSAQKNPTAFYLCASSGGLAGELRSYNEQFFGPGTRLTVL.

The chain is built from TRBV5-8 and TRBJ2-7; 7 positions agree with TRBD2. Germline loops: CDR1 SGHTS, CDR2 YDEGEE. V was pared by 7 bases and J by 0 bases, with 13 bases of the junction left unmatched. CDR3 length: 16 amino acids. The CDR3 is CASPLFSGGSSYEQYF. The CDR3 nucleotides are TGTGCCAGCCCTTTGTTCTCCGGGGGGAGCTCCTACGAGCAGTACTTC.

The CDR3 loop is CASSKPGTGSVDEQYF. CDR3 nucleotide sequence: TGTGCCAGTAGTAAGCCCGGGACAGGGAGTGTTGACGAGCAGTACTTC. This chain uses TRBV19 with TRBJ2-7; TRBD1 matches 9 bases. The length of the CDR3 is 16 residues. The germline V gene has CDR1 LNHDA and CDR2 SQIVND (reference sequence). J was trimmed by 5 bases and V by 4 bases; bases with no gene match: 12.

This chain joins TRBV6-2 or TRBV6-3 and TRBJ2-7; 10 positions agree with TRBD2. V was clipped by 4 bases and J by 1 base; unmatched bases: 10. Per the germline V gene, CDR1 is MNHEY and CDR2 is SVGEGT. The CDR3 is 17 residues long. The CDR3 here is CASSWGPGTSDSYEQYF. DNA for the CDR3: TGTGCCAGCAGTTGGGGCCCGGGGACTAGCGATTCCTACGAGCAGTACTTC.

This chain's CDR3 is CATMVWSRYGEAFF. For the CDR3, the DNA is TGTGCTACCATGGTTTGGTCCAGGTACGGTGAAGCTTTCTTT. The chain joins TRBV12-5 to TRBJ1-1, with D unclear. This CDR3 has 14 residues. The germline gives CDR1 LGHNT, CDR2 FRNRAP. V lost 10 bases, J lost 7 bases, and 22 bases lay in between.

CDR3: CASSLLQGGTEAFF. The CDR3 nucleotides are TGTGCCAGCAGCTTGCTGCAGGGAGGAACTGAAGCTTTCTTT. The rearrangement joins TRBV13 to TRBJ1-1; tentative D call: TRBD1 (5 bases). CDR1 is PRHDT, CDR2 FYEKMQ, per germline (reference sequence). Trimming shortened V by 3 bases and J by 5 bases, and 13 bases separated the two germline ends. The CDR3 loop spans 14 amino acids.

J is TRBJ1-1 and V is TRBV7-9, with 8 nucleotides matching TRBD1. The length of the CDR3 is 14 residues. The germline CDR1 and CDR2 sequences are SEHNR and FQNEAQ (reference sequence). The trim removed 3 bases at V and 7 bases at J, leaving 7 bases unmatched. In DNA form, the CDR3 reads TGTGCCAGCAGCTTGGCAGGGGGCTCAAATGAAGCTTTCTTT. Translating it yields CASSLAGGSNEAFF.